Presented here are 24 T cell receptor beta chains from one specimen sequenced in a study of blood T cells in healthy people across ages. Through a sample-barcoded 5' primer and a J-beta primer mix, a second PCR was run for roughly 6 to 12 cycles. TCRdb re-derived calls from the 5' RACE reads in MiXCR, one entry per CDR3 protein. This table holds about 830,000 distinct CDR3 sequences, roughly 64% found once. The source material was blood. These TCRs come from a man in his thirties or forties in good health.

This sequence joins TRBV29-1 and TRBJ1-2, with a weak D call TRBD1 (5 bases). V lost 4 bases and J lost 2, with 11 bases in between. The germline V gene has CDR1 SQVTM and CDR2 ANQGSEA. The CDR3 loop spans 13 amino acids. The CDR3: CSVGGGPNYGYTF. The CDR3 DNA follows: TGCAGCGTTGGCGGGGGTCCCAACTATGGCTACACCTTC.

This clonotype was found once. V and J are TRBV20-1 and TRBJ1-2; D possibly corresponds to TRBD1 (5 bases). V was shortened by 6 bases and J by 4 bases, with 12 bases between the two germline ends. The CDR3 consists of 12 residues. CDR1 is DFQATT and CDR2 is SNEGSKA in the germline V gene (reference sequence). The CDR3: CSAPGTFYGYTF. The CDR3 nucleotides are TGCAGTGCGCCCGGGACGTTCTATGGCTACACCTTC.

V and J are TRBV9 and TRBJ2-1; 10 positions agree with TRBD2. Per germline, CDR1 SGDLS and CDR2 YYNGEE. The trim removed 3 bases at V and 7 bases at J, leaving 10 bases unmatched. This CDR3 is built from 16 residues. The CDR3 loop is CASSGSGGARGNEQFF. As DNA, the CDR3 is TGTGCCAGCAGCGGCAGCGGGGGGGCCCGCGGAAATGAGCAGTTCTTC.

Only a few counts were recorded for this clonotype. The chain recombines TRBV11-2 with TRBJ2-1; D is possibly TRBD1 or TRBD2 (6 bases each). Deletions cut 5 bases from V and 3 bases from J, with 17 bases between. The germline V gene has CDR1 SGHAT and CDR2 FQNNGV. The CDR3 is made up of 16 amino acids. This CDR3 reads CASSPTGGGGYNEQFF. The CDR3 coding sequence is TGTGCCAGCAGCCCTACCGGAGGAGGGGGCTACAATGAGCAGTTCTTC.

For the CDR3, the DNA is TGCGCCAGCAGCTGGGTCTTCGGCGGACAGACATTGACAGATACGCAGTATTTT. Amino acid sequence: CASSWVFGGQTLTDTQYF. This rearrangement joins TRBV5-1 to TRBJ2-3, with D possibly matching TRBD1 (6 bases). The V end was cut by 3 bases, the J end by 3 bases, with 23 bases between. Looked up from germline, CDR1 is SGHRS and CDR2 is YFSETQ. The CDR3 spans 18 residues.

This clonotype appeared a few times. The rearrangement links TRBV29-1 to TRBJ2-7; the match to TRBD1 covers 10 bases. The trim removed 6 bases at V and 2 bases at J, leaving 4 bases unmatched. CDR3 length equals 13 residues. Per the germline V gene, CDR1 is SQVTM and CDR2 is ANQGSEA. The CDR3 sequence is CSVGQGGPYEQYF. CDR3 sequence (DNA): TGCAGCGTCGGACAGGGGGGGCCCTACGAGCAGTACTTC.

The chain uses TRBV30 and TRBJ2-7; D is ambiguous. V was cut by 1 base and J by 5 bases, with 12 bases left in between. The CDR3 loop spans 13 amino acids. Germline V CDR1 and CDR2: GTSNPN, SVGIG (reference sequence). CDR3 DNA sequence: TGTGCCTGGAGTGAGGGTCTTGCCCACGAGCAGTACTTC. Protein sequence: CAWSEGLAHEQYF.

The chain couples TRBV15 to TRBJ1-1; 7 bases fit TRBD1. This CDR3 is built from 14 residues. The trim removed 3 bases at V and 3 bases at J, leaving 4 bases unmatched. Germline CDR1 LNHNV, CDR2 YYDKDF (reference sequence). DNA of the CDR3: TGTGCCACCAGCAGGAACCAGGGGGACACTGAAGCTTTCTTT. Encoded protein: CATSRNQGDTEAFF.

The gene calls are TRBV27 and TRBJ2-1, with TRBD1 matching over 8 bases. In germline, CDR1 is MNHEY, CDR2 SMNVEV (reference sequence). The ends lost 6 bases at V and 6 bases at J; junction bases unmatched: 7. The length of the CDR3 is 14 residues. The CDR3 DNA reads as TGTGCCAGCAGAGGACAGGGTCGATTCAATGAGCAGTTCTTC. It is translated as CASRGQGRFNEQFF.

This clonotype was seen only a few times. The chain uses TRBV27 and TRBJ2-5; the D is unclear. V was trimmed by 5 bases and J by 1 base, leaving 8 bases between them. CDR1 and CDR2 (germline): MNHEY, SMNVEV (reference sequence). The CDR3 is made up of 13 amino acids. This chain's CDR3 is CASSLIFQETQYF. The CDR3 DNA follows: TGTGCCAGCAGTCTCATTTTCCAAGAGACCCAGTACTTC.

The gene calls are TRBV28 and TRBJ2-7; TRBD1 aligns across 9 bases. V shed 6 bases, J shed 0 bases, and the junction held 6 bases outside the gene matches. Looked up from germline, CDR1 is MDHEN and CDR2 is SYDVKM. This CDR3 region has 15 residues. CDR3 bases: TGTGCCAGCAGAAACACAGGGGGCAGCTCCTACGAGCAGTACTTC. Its protein product is CASRNTGGSSYEQYF.

The rearrangement joins TRBV5-1 to TRBJ2-7, with 8 bases that match TRBD2. This CDR3 contains 16 residues. Germline values: CDR1 SGHRS, CDR2 YFSETQ. Trimming removed 4 bases from V and 0 bases from J; junction bases left unmatched: 9. CDR3 region: CASSLQAGDHSYEQYF. DNA of the CDR3: TGCGCCAGCAGCCTTCAAGCGGGGGATCACTCCTACGAGCAGTACTTC.

The chain couples TRBV9 to TRBJ2-7; D is unresolved. Trimming cost V 4 bases and J 4 bases, with 9 bases left between them. The CDR3 has 12 amino acids. The germline CDR1 and CDR2 sequences are SGDLS and YYNGEE. The CDR3 coding sequence is TGTGCCAGCAGCCCGAACCAATACGAGCAGTACTTC. Encoded protein: CASSPNQYEQYF.

The rearrangement uses TRBV11-1 and TRBJ1-1; D not resolved. The CDR3 extends over 13 amino acids. Between the trimmed V and J ends, which lost 7 bases and 1 base, there was a span of 10 bases. In germline, CDR1 is SGHAT, CDR2 FQDESV (reference sequence). CDR3: CASKNPANTEAFF. CDR3 nucleotide sequence: TGTGCCAGCAAAAATCCGGCGAACACTGAAGCTTTCTTT.

This clonotype was found once. J is TRBJ2-5 and V is TRBV15; D might be TRBD2 (6 bases). The J call may be faulty, since TRBJ2-7 better matches the DNA end. CDR1 and CDR2 from the germline V gene are LNHNV and YYDKDF (reference sequence). This CDR3 region has 14 residues. The CDR3 DNA reads TGTGCCACCAGCAGAAGTCTAGCGATCCACGAGCAGTACTTC. Translation gives CATSRSLAIHEQYF.

The chain recombines TRBV6-6 with TRBJ2-7, with 11 bases lining up with TRBD1. The DNA matches TRBJ2-5 better at its end, which makes the J call doubtful. Germline-derived CDR1 and CDR2 are MNHNY and SVGAGI (reference sequence). CDR3 size: 16 residues. This CDR3 reads CASRPGTGGRKETQYF. The CDR3 bases are TGTGCCAGCAGACCCGGGACAGGGGGACGTAAGGAGACCCAGTACTTC.

CDR3 protein: CASSVSGTGTYEQYF. CDR3 DNA: TGCGCCAGCAGCGTATCCGGGACAGGGACCTACGAGCAGTACTTC. This rearrangement joins TRBV5-1 to TRBJ2-7; 9 positions match TRBD1. The V gene's germline CDR1 is SGHRS and CDR2 YFSETQ. This CDR3 spans 15 amino acids. Trimming cost V 4 bases and J 2 bases; bases outside gene matches: 7.

The J gene is TRBJ1-2, the V gene TRBV30, with D perhaps matching TRBD1 (5 bases). The CDR3 extends over 17 amino acids. The germline gives CDR1 GTSNPN, CDR2 SVGIG (reference sequence). The germline V and J ends were trimmed by 1 base and 2 bases, with 20 bases remaining between them. The CDR3 DNA sequence: TGTGCCTGGAGTGCGTGGGGCCTGCCATCCAGGAACTATGGCTACACCTTC. Amino acids: CAWSAWGLPSRNYGYTF.

As DNA, the CDR3 is TGTGCCAGCCGTCCCGACAGTGGCCCCTACGAGCAGTACTTC. Protein product: CASRPDSGPYEQYF. The chain recombines TRBV27 with TRBJ2-7, with D perhaps matching TRBD1 (5 bases). There are 14 residues in the CDR3. Deletions cut 8 bases from V and 2 bases from J, with 16 bases between. Germline CDR1 is MNHEY and CDR2 is SMNVEV (reference sequence).

There are a few counts of this clonotype. The CDR3 is CATSRERNPEYEQYF. The CDR3 nucleotides are TGTGCCACCAGCAGAGAACGTAACCCGGAGTACGAGCAGTACTTC. The rearrangement joins TRBV15 to TRBJ2-7; unclear D gene. This CDR3 contains 15 residues. Trimming removed 0 bases from V and 4 bases from J, with 13 bases in between. Germline loops: CDR1 LNHNV, CDR2 YYDKDF (reference sequence).

For this clonotype: One junction end disagrees with the germline gene, perhaps due to a read error. The V call is TRBV28, the J call TRBJ2-1; D possibly corresponds to TRBD2 (7 bases). This CDR3 is built from 16 residues. Germline V lookup: CDR1 MDHEN, CDR2 SYDVKM. The CDR3 coding sequence is TGTGCCAGCAGTTTATCGGGGGGCCTGACCTACAAGGAGCAGTTCTTC. Residues: CASSLSGGLTYKEQFF.

The CDR3 sequence: CASSFVGFHTGELFF. The CDR3 region has the DNA TGTGCCAGCAGTTTCGTGGGGTTTCACACCGGGGAGCTGTTTTTT. The gene calls are TRBV6-2 or TRBV6-3 and TRBJ2-2; D call uncertain. Germline values: CDR1 MNHEY, CDR2 SVGEGT. Trimming pared 4 bases from V and 3 bases from J, leaving 12 bases between. The CDR3 is 15 amino acids.

The rearrangement uses TRBV28 and TRBJ2-5, with 8 bases identical to TRBD2. Trimming took 6 bases from V and 11 from J; bases not matched to a gene: 14. CDR3 length: 14 amino acids. Germline V gene sequence: CDR1 MDHEN, CDR2 SYDVKM. DNA of the CDR3: TGTGCCAGCAGGCTTCCGGGGGGGCCTAGGGAGCAGTACTTC. This sequence encodes CASRLPGGPREQYF.

This chain links TRBV20-1 with TRBJ2-4; D may be TRBD1 (6 bases). Matching the DNA end better, TRBJ2-7 makes the J call doubtful. Germline loops: CDR1 DFQATT, CDR2 SNEGSKA (reference sequence). The CDR3 contains 13 residues. In nucleotides, the CDR3 is TGCAGTGCGTACACCCTTCAGGGGCGCGAGCAGTACTTC. Translated: CSAYTLQGREQYF.